The 22 T cell receptor beta chains below all came from one sample that was sequenced in a study of control samples from healthy donors and cancer patients. Some clones are missing from TCRdb's copy, which holds only in-frame ones; the method was immunoSEQ multiplex PCR. The table includes about 98,000 clones, 79% detected once. Material for sequencing was blood. Receptor source: a woman in her twenties or thirties in good health.

J is TRBJ1-5 and V is TRBV21-1; the table gives TRBD1 as D, unverified against the DNA. TRBV21-1 is tagged as a pseudogene. The CDR3 spans 17 residues. The CDR3 DNA follows: TGTGCCAGCTTTGGGGACAGAAGGGAAGACGGCAATCAGCCCCAGCATTTT. Translating it yields CASFGDRREDGNQPQHF.

This chain uses TRBV6-6 with TRBJ1-2, with a weak D call TRBD1 (6 bases). V was pared by 0 bases and J by 5 bases, with 7 bases between. The CDR3 covers 13 residues. Germline assignment: CDR1 MNHNY and CDR2 SVGAGI (reference sequence). CDR3 sequence reads: CASSYSGGYGYTF. Written as DNA, the CDR3 is TGTGCCAGCAGTTACTCAGGGGGTTATGGCTACACCTTC.

The rearrangement uses TRBV18 and TRBJ2-1, with 7 bases aligning to TRBD1. V lost 6 bases, J lost 2 bases, and 4 bases stayed unmatched. CDR1 and CDR2 from the germline V gene are KGHSH and LQKENI. The CDR3 has 14 residues. The CDR3 DNA follows: TGTGCCAGCTCGGCCGGGACAGCCTACAATGAGCAGTTCTTC. Translating it yields CASSAGTAYNEQFF. The full variable domain, with the rest looked up from reference TRBV18 and TRBJ2-1, is NAGVMQNPRHLVRRRGQEARLRCSPMKGHSHVYWYRQLPEEGLKFMVYLQKENIIDESGMPKERFSAEFPKEGPSILRIQQVVRGDSAAYFCASSAGTAYNEQFFGPGTRLTVL.

V usage is TRBV7-2 and J usage is TRBJ1-2; D possibly corresponds to TRBD1 (6 bases). Germline-derived CDR1 and CDR2 are SGHTA and FQGNSA. Trimming took off 5 bases at V and 4 bases at J, with 20 bases between the two ends. This CDR3 is 16 amino acids long. The CDR3 region has the DNA TGTGCCAGCAGCCAGCGGGGGCCGAAGGGCCCCTATGGCTACACCTTC. This sequence encodes CASSQRGPKGPYGYTF.

This chain links TRBV15 with TRBJ2-7; D remains ambiguous. There are 14 residues in the CDR3. Per germline, CDR1 LNHNV and CDR2 YYDKDF (reference sequence). Trimming removed 3 bases at V and 4 bases at J, with 13 bases between. CDR3 in amino acids: CATSRLGNGYEQYF. The CDR3 DNA sequence: TGTGCCACCAGCAGGTTAGGGAACGGATACGAGCAGTACTTC.

This clone was seen a single time. This chain links TRBV29-1 with TRBJ1-2; D is perhaps TRBD1 (5 bases). The V end was cut by 6 bases, the J end by 4 bases, with 15 bases between. The CDR3 contains 13 residues. CDR1 is SQVTM, CDR2 ANQGSEA, per germline. CDR3: CSVGGSRGYGYTF. In DNA form, the CDR3 reads TGCAGCGTCGGGGGGTCACGAGGCTATGGCTACACCTTC.

The chain carries TRBV20-1 and TRBJ2-2, with a tentative D call TRBD2 (7 bases). The CDR3 runs 16 residues. Trimming cost V 3 bases and J 4 bases, with 18 bases left between them. Germline assignment: CDR1 DFQATT and CDR2 SNEGSKA (reference sequence). The CDR3 nucleotides are TGCAGTGCTAGTTTCCCGGGGGGCCGTGGCACCGGGGAGCTGTTTTTT. Translated, it gives CSASFPGGRGTGELFF.

The rearrangement links TRBV5-1 to TRBJ1-1, with 8 bases matching TRBD1. Germline V gene data show CDR1 as SGHRS and CDR2 as YFSETQ. The CDR3 extends over 15 amino acids. The ends lost 2 bases at V and 1 base at J; junction bases unmatched: 4. The CDR3 DNA follows: TGCGCCAGCAGCTTCCCAGGGGGCCCGAACACTGAAGCTTTCTTT. It yields the protein CASSFPGGPNTEAFF.

CDR3 sequence reads: CAWNLGLAANTGELFF. The CDR3 DNA reads TGTGCCTGGAACCTGGGACTAGCGGCGAACACCGGGGAGCTGTTTTTT. This chain links TRBV30 with TRBJ2-2; 11 nucleotides line up with TRBD2. Germline V gene lookup returns CDR1 GTSNPN and CDR2 SVGIG (reference sequence). J lost 0 bases, V lost 4 bases, and 4 bases had no gene match. CDR3 size: 16 residues.

This chain joins TRBV20-1 and TRBJ2-1; no reliable D call. Trimming took 0 bases from V and 10 from J, leaving 7 bases between them. The germline V gene encodes CDR1 DFQATT and CDR2 SNEGSKA (reference sequence). The CDR3 totals 11 residues. The CDR3 reads CSARERYEQFF. CDR3 nucleotide sequence: TGCAGTGCTAGAGAGAGATACGAGCAGTTCTTC.

The CDR3 sequence: CASSPSQGGWNEQFF. The CDR3 DNA follows: TGTGCCAGCAGCCCGTCGCAGGGGGGGTGGAATGAGCAGTTCTTC. The chain carries TRBV5-4 and TRBJ2-1; D possibly matches TRBD1 or TRBD2 (7 bases each). From germline, CDR1 is SGHNT and CDR2 YYREEE (reference sequence). V gave up 4 bases and J gave up 7 bases, with 18 bases separating them. The CDR3 length is 15 residues. The whole variable domain, filled in from reference TRBV5-4 and TRBJ2-1, reads ETGVTQSPTHLIKTRGQQVTLRCSSQSGHNTVSWYQQALGQGPQFIFQYYREEENGRGNFPPRFSGLQFPNYSSELNVNALELDDSALYLCASSPSQGGWNEQFFGPGTRLTVL.

The V gene is TRBV5-1, the J gene TRBJ1-6; maybe TRBD1 (6 bases). CDR1 and CDR2 (germline): SGHRS, YFSETQ. Trimming took 7 bases from V and 10 from J, leaving 18 bases between them. This CDR3 has 14 amino acids. The CDR3 coding sequence is TGCGCCAGCTCTCCAGAGGGGGTGCGATCACCCCTCCACTTT. Its translation: CASSPEGVRSPLHF. Full variable domain (outside the CDR3, taken from reference TRBV5-1 and TRBJ1-6): KAGVTQTPRYLIKTRGQQVTLSCSPISGHRSVSWYQQTPGQGLQFLFEYFSETQRNKGNFPGRFSGRQFSNSRSEMNVSTLELGDSALYLCASSPEGVRSPLHFGNGTRLTVT.

The chain has TRBV19 and TRBJ1-6, with 11 bases that match TRBD1. Trimming cost V 5 bases and J 8 bases; bases outside gene matches: 5. The CDR3 is 15 residues long. Germline-derived CDR1 and CDR2 are LNHDA and SQIVND (reference sequence). The CDR3 DNA follows: TGTGCCAGTAGTGTGCGGACAGGGGGCGATTCACCCCTCCACTTT. This gives the protein CASSVRTGGDSPLHF.

In its sample, this clone was seen once. V usage is TRBV5-1 and J usage is TRBJ2-3; D is uncertain. The CDR3 sequence is 14 residues long. V dropped 0 bases and J dropped 3 bases, with 8 bases sitting between them. CDR1 and CDR2 from the germline V gene are SGHRS and YFSETQ. The DNA for the CDR3 is TGCGCCAGCAGCTTGGCCGAAGTTACAGATACGCAGTATTTT. Protein: CASSLAEVTDTQYF.

This clone has just one count. The gene calls are TRBV19 and TRBJ1-3, with D unresolved. The length of the CDR3 is 14 residues. CDR1 and CDR2 from the germline V gene are LNHDA and SQIVND (reference sequence). Trimming removed 5 bases from V and 0 bases from J, with 8 bases in between. CDR3 region: CASSADNSGNTIYF. In nucleotides, the CDR3 is TGTGCCAGTAGTGCCGACAACTCTGGAAACACCATATATTTT.

This chain connects TRBV7-2 to TRBJ2-7, with 7 nucleotides matching TRBD2. The CDR3 spans 14 residues. Germline V CDR1 and CDR2: SGHTA, FQGNSA. Germline trimming cut 5 bases from V and 0 bases from J; bases unmatched to any gene: 4. CDR3 sequence reads: CASSVSGASYEQYF. CDR3 sequence (DNA): TGTGCCAGCAGCGTGAGCGGGGCCTCCTACGAGCAGTACTTC.

The sample holds one count of this clone. The J gene is TRBJ2-7, the V gene TRBV6-2 or TRBV6-3, with TRBD2 matching 11 bases. Germline V gene data show CDR1 as MNHEY and CDR2 as SVGEGT. This CDR3 contains 14 residues. V gave up 5 bases and J gave up 6 bases; unmatched junction bases: 6. CDR3: CASSNNLAGGEQYF. As DNA, the CDR3 is TGTGCCAGCAGTAACAATCTAGCGGGGGGCGAGCAGTACTTC.

With regard to this clone: This same CDR3 is encoded by further DNA sequences in the sample. The J gene is TRBJ2-6, the V gene TRBV6-4, with D possibly called TRBD1 or TRBD2 (5 bases each). Between the trimmed V and J ends, which lost 4 bases and 2 bases, there was a span of 6 bases. Per the germline V gene, CDR1 is MRHNA and CDR2 is SNTAGT. CDR3 length: 14 residues. The CDR3 bases are TGTGCCAGCAGTGGAGGGGCTGGGGCCAACGTCCTGACTTTC. Protein product: CASSGGAGANVLTF.

The chain has TRBV10-3 and TRBJ1-2; TRBD1 aligns across 7 bases. This CDR3 is built from 14 residues. Germline V gives CDR1 ENHRY, CDR2 SYGVKD. After removal of 4 bases from V and 3 bases from J, the junction contained 5 bases not matched to a gene. The DNA of the CDR3 is TGTGCCATCAGTGGACAGGGAAAGGACTATGGCTACACCTTC. It specifies CAISGQGKDYGYTF.

The chain links TRBV9 to TRBJ2-3; TRBD2 matches at 14 bases. V lost 1 base and J lost 5; bases outside the gene matches: 3. The CDR3 has 16 amino acids. Germline assignment: CDR1 SGDLS and CDR2 YYNGEE. The CDR3 region has the DNA TGTGCCAGCAGCGTAACTGGACTAGCGGGGGGAGATACGCAGTATTTT. Its protein product is CASSVTGLAGGDTQYF.

The chain recombines TRBV19 with TRBJ2-3, with TRBD2 identical over 13 bases. Per germline, CDR1 LNHDA and CDR2 SQIVND (reference sequence). The CDR3 runs to 16 residues. The junction had 6 bases not matched to a gene; V was cut back by 5 bases and J by 4 bases. The CDR3 sequence: CASSQRGLAGADTQYF. CDR3 coding DNA: TGTGCCAGTAGTCAACGCGGACTAGCGGGGGCAGATACGCAGTATTTT.

The V gene is TRBV10-3, the J gene TRBJ2-7; the match to TRBD2 covers 7 bases. The junction had 18 bases not matched to a gene; V was cut back by 5 bases and J by 5 bases. The CDR3 is made up of 17 amino acids. CDR1 ENHRY and CDR2 SYGVKD come from the germline V gene. CDR3 sequence (DNA): TGTGCCATCAGTCCAGCGGGGACCCCCGGAGTTTTGCACGAGCAGTACTTC. As protein: CAISPAGTPGVLHEQYF.